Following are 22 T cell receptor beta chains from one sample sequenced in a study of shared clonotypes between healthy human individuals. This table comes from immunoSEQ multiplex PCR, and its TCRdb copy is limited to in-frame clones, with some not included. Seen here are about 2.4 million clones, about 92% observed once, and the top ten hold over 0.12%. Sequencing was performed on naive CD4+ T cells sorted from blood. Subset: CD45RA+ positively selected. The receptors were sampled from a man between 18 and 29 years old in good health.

The CDR3, as DNA: TGTGCCAGCAGCGGGGGACAGGGGAACGAGCAGTACTTC. This gives the protein CASSGGQGNEQYF. This chain connects TRBV7-8 to TRBJ2-7; 10 positions match TRBD1. There are 13 residues in the CDR3. V was clipped by 5 bases and J by 5 bases; unmatched bases: 3. Germline V gene lookup returns CDR1 SGHVS and CDR2 FQNEAQ.

CDR3 loop: CASSPLTAQETQYF. The DNA of the CDR3 is TGTGCCAGCTCACCACTAACAGCCCAAGAGACCCAGTACTTC. This chain joins TRBV18 and TRBJ2-5; D remains unclear. Germline CDR1 and CDR2: KGHSH and LQKENI. The CDR3 is made up of 14 amino acids. Deletions cut 1 base from V and 1 base from J, with 7 bases between.

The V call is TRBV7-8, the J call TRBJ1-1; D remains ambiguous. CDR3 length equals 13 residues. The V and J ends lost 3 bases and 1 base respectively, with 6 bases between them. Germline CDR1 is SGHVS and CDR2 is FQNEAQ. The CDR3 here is CASSLRRNTEAFF. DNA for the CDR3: TGTGCCAGCAGCTTGAGGCGGAACACTGAAGCTTTCTTT. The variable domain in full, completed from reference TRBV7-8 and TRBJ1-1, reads GAGVSQSPRYKVAKRGQDVALRCDPISGHVSLFWYQQALGQGPEFLTYFQNEAQLDKSGLPSDRFFAERPEGSVSTLKIQRTQQEDSAVYLCASSLRRNTEAFFGQGTRLTVV.

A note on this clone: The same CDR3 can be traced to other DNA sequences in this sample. The DNA for the CDR3 is TGTGCCAGCAGTGAAGCGCTGGGGAATCAGCCCCAGCATTTT. Its translation is CASSEALGNQPQHF. This chain joins TRBV2 and TRBJ1-5, with D uncertain. V lost 0 bases to trimming and J lost 4 bases, with 7 bases between them. The CDR3 spans 14 residues. Germline lookup yields CDR1 SNHLY and CDR2 FYNNEI.

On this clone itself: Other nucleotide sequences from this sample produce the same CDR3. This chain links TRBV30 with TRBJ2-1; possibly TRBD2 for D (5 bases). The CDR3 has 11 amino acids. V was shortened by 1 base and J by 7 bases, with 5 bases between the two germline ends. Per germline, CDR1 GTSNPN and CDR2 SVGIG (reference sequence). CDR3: CAWSGRNEQFF. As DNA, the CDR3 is TGTGCCTGGAGTGGGAGGAATGAGCAGTTCTTC.

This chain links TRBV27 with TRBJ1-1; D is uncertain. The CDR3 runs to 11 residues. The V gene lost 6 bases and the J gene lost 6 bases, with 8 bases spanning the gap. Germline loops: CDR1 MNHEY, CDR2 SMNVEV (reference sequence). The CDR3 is CASRQASEAFF. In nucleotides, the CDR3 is TGTGCCAGCAGACAAGCTTCTGAAGCTTTCTTT.

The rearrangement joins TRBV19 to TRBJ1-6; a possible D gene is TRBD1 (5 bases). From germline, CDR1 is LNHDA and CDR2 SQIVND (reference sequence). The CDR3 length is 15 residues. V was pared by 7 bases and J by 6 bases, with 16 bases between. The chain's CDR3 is CASTVGTGTNSPLHF. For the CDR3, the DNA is TGTGCCAGTACCGTGGGCACCGGGACTAATTCACCCCTCCACTTT. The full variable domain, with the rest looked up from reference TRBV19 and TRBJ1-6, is DGGITQSPKYLFRKEGQNVTLSCEQNLNHDAMYWYRQDPGQGLRLIYYSQIVNDFQKGDIAEGYSVSREKKESFPLTVTSAQKNPTAFYLCASTVGTGTNSPLHFGNGTRLTVT.

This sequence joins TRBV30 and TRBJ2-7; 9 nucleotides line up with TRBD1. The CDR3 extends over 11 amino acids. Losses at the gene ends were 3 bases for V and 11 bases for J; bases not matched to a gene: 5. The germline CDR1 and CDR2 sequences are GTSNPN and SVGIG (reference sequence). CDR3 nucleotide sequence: TGTGCCTGGAGCTCCGGACAGGGGAAGTACTTC. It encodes CAWSSGQGKYF.

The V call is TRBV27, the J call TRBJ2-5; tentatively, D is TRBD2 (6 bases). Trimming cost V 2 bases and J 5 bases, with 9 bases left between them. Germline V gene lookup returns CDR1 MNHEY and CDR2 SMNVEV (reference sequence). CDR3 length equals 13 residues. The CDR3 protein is CASSLRREETQYF. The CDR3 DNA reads TGTGCCAGCAGTTTAAGGAGGGAGGAGACCCAGTACTTC.

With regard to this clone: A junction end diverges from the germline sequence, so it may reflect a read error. The CDR3 spells CAITEDSTGNTIYF. Written as DNA, the CDR3 is TGTGCCATCACTGAGGACAGCACTGGAAACACCATATATTTT. The rearrangement uses TRBV10-3 and TRBJ1-3; possibly TRBD1 for D (6 bases). From germline, CDR1 is ENHRY and CDR2 SYGVKD. The CDR3 is made up of 14 amino acids.

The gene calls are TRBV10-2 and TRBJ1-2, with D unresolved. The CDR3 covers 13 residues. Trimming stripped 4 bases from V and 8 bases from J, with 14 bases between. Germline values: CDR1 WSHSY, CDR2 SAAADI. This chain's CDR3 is CASSGGRRVGYTF. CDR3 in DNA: TGCGCCAGCAGTGGTGGTCGTCGGGTCGGCTACACCTTC.

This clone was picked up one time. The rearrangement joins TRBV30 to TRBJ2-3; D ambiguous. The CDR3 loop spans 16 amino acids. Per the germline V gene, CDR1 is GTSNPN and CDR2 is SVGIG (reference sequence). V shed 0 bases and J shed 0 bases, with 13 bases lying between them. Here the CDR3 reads CAWSVDVQISTDTQYF. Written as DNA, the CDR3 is TGTGCCTGGAGTGTAGACGTACAGATCAGCACAGATACGCAGTATTTT.

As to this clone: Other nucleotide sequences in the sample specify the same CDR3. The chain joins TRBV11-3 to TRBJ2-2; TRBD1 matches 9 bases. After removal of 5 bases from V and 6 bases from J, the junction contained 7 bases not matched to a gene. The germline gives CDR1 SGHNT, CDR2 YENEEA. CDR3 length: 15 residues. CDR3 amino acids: CASSLGQGRSGELFF. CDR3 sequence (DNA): TGTGCCAGCAGCCTCGGACAGGGGAGATCCGGGGAGCTGTTTTTT.

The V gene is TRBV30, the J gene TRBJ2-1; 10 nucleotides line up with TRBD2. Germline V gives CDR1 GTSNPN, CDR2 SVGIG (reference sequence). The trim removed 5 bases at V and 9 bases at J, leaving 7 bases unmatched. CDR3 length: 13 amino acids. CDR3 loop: CAWDVGLAAEQFF. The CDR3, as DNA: TGTGCCTGGGACGTCGGACTAGCGGCTGAGCAGTTCTTC.

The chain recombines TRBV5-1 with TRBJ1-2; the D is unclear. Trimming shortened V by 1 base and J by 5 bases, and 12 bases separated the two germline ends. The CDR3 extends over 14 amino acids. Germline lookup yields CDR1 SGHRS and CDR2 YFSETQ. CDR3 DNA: TGCGCCAGCAGCTTGAGTACAGATCTATATGGCTACACCTTC. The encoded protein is CASSLSTDLYGYTF. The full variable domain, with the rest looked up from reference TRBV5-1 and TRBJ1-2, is KAGVTQTPRYLIKTRGQQVTLSCSPISGHRSVSWYQQTPGQGLQFLFEYFSETQRNKGNFPGRFSGRQFSNSRSEMNVSTLELGDSALYLCASSLSTDLYGYTFGSGTRLTVV.

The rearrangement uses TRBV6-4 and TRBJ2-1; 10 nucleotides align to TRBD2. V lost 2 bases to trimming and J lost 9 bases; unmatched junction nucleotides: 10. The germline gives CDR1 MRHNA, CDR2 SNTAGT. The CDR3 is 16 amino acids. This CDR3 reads CASSDQLSGRASEQFF. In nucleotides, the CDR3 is TGTGCCAGCAGTGACCAGCTGAGCGGGAGGGCCTCTGAGCAGTTCTTC.

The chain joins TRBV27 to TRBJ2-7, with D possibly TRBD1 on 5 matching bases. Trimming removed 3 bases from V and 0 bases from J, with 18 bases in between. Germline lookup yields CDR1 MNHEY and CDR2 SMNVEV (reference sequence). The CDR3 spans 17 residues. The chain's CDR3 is CASSFRGVTGPSYEQYF. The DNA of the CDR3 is TGTGCCAGCAGTTTTAGAGGAGTTACAGGTCCCTCCTACGAGCAGTACTTC.

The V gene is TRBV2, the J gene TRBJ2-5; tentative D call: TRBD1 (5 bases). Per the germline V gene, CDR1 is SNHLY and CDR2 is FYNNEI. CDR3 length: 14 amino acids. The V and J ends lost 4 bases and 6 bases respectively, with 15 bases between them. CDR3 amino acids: CASSGQSIVQTQYF. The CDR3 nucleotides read TGTGCCAGCAGTGGACAGTCGATCGTGCAGACCCAGTACTTC.

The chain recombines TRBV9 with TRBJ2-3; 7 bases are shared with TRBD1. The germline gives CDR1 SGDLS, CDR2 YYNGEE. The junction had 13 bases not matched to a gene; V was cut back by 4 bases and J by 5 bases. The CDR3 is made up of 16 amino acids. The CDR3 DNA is TGTGCCAGCAGCTCAAAGGCGACAGGGAAGGGAGATACGCAGTATTTT. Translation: CASSSKATGKGDTQYF.

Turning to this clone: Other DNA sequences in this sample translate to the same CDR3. The CDR3 is CAISESPGPSYEQYF. The CDR3 DNA sequence: TGTGCCATCAGTGAGTCTCCCGGCCCTAGCTACGAGCAGTACTTC. This sequence joins TRBV10-3 and TRBJ2-7; the D is unclear. Trimming took 0 bases from V and 3 from J, leaving 12 bases between them. Germline V lookup: CDR1 ENHRY, CDR2 SYGVKD. CDR3 size: 15 residues.

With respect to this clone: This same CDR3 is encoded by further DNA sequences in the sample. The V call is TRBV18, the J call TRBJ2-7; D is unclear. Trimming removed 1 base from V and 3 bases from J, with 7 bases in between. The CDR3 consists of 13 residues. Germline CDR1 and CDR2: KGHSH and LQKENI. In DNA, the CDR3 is TGTGCCAGCTCACCACTAGTCGACTACGAGCAGTACTTC. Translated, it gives CASSPLVDYEQYF.

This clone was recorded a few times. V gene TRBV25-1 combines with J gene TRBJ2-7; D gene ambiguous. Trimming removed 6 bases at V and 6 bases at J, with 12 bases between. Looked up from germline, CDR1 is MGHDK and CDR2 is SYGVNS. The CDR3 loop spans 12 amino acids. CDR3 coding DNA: TGTGCCAGCAGAGGAGTTCCGGGCGAGCAGTACTTC. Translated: CASRGVPGEQYF.